This entry features one T cell receptor beta chain sequence. The assay was immunoSEQ multiplex PCR, and TCRdb's table has in-frame clones only and misses some. The sample contains around 170,000 clones, about 88% of which appear only once. This sample was taken from a study of blood T cell repertoires in COVID-19. About the research overall: Sample material is recorded as cDNA or gDNA derived from T cells, B-cell-depleted T cells, or PBMCs.

Germline CDR1 SGHNT, CDR2 YENEEA. Between the trimmed V and J ends, which lost 5 bases and 6 bases, there was a span of 14 bases. This CDR3 is built from 14 residues. This TCR came from a man aged 55 to 70 with acute or convalescent COVID-19. Input material: peripheral blood. V gene TRBV11-3 combines with J gene TRBJ1-5; tentative D call: TRBD1 (5 bases). The CDR3 nucleotides read TGTGCCAGCAGCCCGGGACCGGGGGGTCAGCCCCAGCATTTT. Its protein product is CASSPGPGGQPQHF.